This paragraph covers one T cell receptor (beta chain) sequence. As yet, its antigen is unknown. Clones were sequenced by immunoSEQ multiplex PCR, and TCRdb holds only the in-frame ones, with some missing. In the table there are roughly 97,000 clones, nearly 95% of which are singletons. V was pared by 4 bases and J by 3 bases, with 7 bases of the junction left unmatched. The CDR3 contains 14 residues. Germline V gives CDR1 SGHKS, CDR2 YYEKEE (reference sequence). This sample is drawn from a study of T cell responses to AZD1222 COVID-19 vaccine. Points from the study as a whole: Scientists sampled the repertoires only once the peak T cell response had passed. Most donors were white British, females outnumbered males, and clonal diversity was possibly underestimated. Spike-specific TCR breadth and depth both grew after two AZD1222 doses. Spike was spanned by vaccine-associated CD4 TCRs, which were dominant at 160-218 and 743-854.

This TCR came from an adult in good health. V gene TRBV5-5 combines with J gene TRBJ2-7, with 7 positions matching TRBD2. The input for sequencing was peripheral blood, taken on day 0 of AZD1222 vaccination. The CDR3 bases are TGTGCCAGCAGCAAGTGGGAGGGACTCTACGAGCAGTACTTC. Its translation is CASSKWEGLYEQYF.